This entry lists 17 T cell receptor beta chains sequenced from one sample in a study of blood T cell repertoires in COVID-19. Some clones are missing from TCRdb's copy, which holds only in-frame ones; the method was immunoSEQ multiplex PCR. The top ten clones hold over 2% of a sample with a few hundred thousand clones, roughly 90% of them seen once. What was sequenced was peripheral blood. The source is a woman between 45 and 60 years old with acute or convalescent COVID-19.

The chain recombines TRBV11-2 with TRBJ2-1; D might be TRBD1 (6 bases). From germline, CDR1 is SGHAT and CDR2 FQNNGV. Trimming pared 3 bases from V and 8 bases from J, leaving 11 bases between. This CDR3 contains 13 residues. The CDR3 coding sequence is TGTGCCAGCAGCTTGCAGGGGTTAGATGAGCAGTTCTTC. Residues: CASSLQGLDEQFF. Looking up the rest from reference TRBV11-2 and TRBJ2-1 gives the full variable domain: EAGVAQSPRYKIIEKRQSVAFWCNPISGHATLYWYQQILGQGPKLLIQFQNNGVVDDSQLPKDRFSAERLKGVDSTLKIQPAKLEDSAVYLCASSLQGLDEQFFGPGTRLTVL.

The rearrangement links TRBV11-2 to TRBJ1-2, with a possible D match to TRBD1 (5 bases). Germline V gene data show CDR1 as SGHAT and CDR2 as FQNNGV. The CDR3 consists of 13 residues. V shed 2 bases and J shed 4 bases, with 8 bases lying between them. CDR3 protein: CASSLYGGYGYTF. CDR3 sequence (DNA): TGTGCCAGCAGCTTATACGGGGGCTATGGCTACACCTTC.

The chain uses TRBV19 and TRBJ1-1; TRBD1 matches 9 bases. The CDR3 runs 14 residues. The germline gives CDR1 LNHDA, CDR2 SQIVND (reference sequence). V was clipped by 7 bases and J by 12 bases; unmatched bases: 15. The CDR3 DNA is TGTGCCAGTATCCCCACGACAGGGGGTTGGGTACCTTTCTTT. It yields the protein CASIPTTGGWVPFF.

This sequence joins TRBV27 and TRBJ2-2; 7 positions match TRBD1. J lost 8 bases, V lost 2 bases, and 8 bases had no gene match. CDR3 size: 15 residues. The germline gives CDR1 MNHEY, CDR2 SMNVEV (reference sequence). The DNA of the CDR3 is TGTGCCAGCAGTTTAGTGGGACAGAATAAGGGGGAGCTGTTTTTT. Protein product: CASSLVGQNKGELFF.

This clone was seen just once. The gene calls are TRBV13 and TRBJ2-3; 7 nucleotides line up with TRBD2. Germline V gene sequence: CDR1 PRHDT, CDR2 FYEKMQ (reference sequence). The CDR3 length is 14 residues. V dropped 7 bases and J dropped 0; count of bases not matched to a gene: 4. Written as DNA, the CDR3 is TGTGCCAGCAACTCCGGGGGGAGCACAGATACGCAGTATTTT. Protein product: CASNSGGSTDTQYF.

The rearrangement uses TRBV4-1 and TRBJ2-7; D not certain. V lost 0 bases to trimming and J lost 4 bases, with 13 bases between them. Per the germline V gene, CDR1 is MGHRA and CDR2 is YSYEKL. The CDR3 runs 15 residues. CDR3 region: CASSQDDLSRYEQYF. The CDR3 coding sequence is TGCGCCAGCAGCCAAGATGACCTATCGCGGTACGAGCAGTACTTC.

This rearrangement joins TRBV11-2 to TRBJ2-1; 8 bases agree with TRBD2. Germline V gene lookup returns CDR1 SGHAT and CDR2 FQNNGV. The V gene end was trimmed by 5 bases and the J gene end by 3 bases; junction bases not matched to a gene: 6. CDR3 length equals 15 residues. The CDR3 is CASSGRSGSYNEQFF. In DNA, the CDR3 is TGTGCCAGCAGCGGGAGGAGCGGGAGCTACAATGAGCAGTTCTTC.

The rearrangement uses TRBV7-3 and TRBJ2-1; 8 nucleotides match TRBD2. CDR3 length equals 16 residues. Per the germline V gene, CDR1 is SGHTA and CDR2 is FQGTGA. V gave up 2 bases and J gave up 2 bases; unmatched junction bases: 5. The CDR3 DNA sequence: TGTGCCAGCAGCTTATATGCGGGGGGCCCCTACAATGAGCAGTTCTTC. Amino acid sequence: CASSLYAGGPYNEQFF. Together with reference TRBV7-3 and TRBJ2-1, the CDR3 gives the full variable domain: GAGVSQTPSNKVTEKGKYVELRCDPISGHTALYWYRQSLGQGPEFLIYFQGTGAADDSGLPNDRFFAVRPEGSVSTLKIQRTERGDSAVYLCASSLYAGGPYNEQFFGPGTRLTVL.

The chain uses TRBV7-8 and TRBJ1-1, with no clear D. The length of the CDR3 is 13 residues. Trimming took off 7 bases at V and 7 bases at J, with 16 bases between the two ends. Germline V gene lookup returns CDR1 SGHVS and CDR2 FQNEAQ. CDR3 loop: CASNSGMLGEAFF. The CDR3 DNA is TGTGCCAGCAACTCGGGGATGCTTGGTGAAGCTTTCTTT.

The gene calls are TRBV30 and TRBJ2-7; 10 positions agree with TRBD2. CDR3 length equals 15 residues. V shed 5 bases and J 5 bases; nucleotides not matched to a gene: 12. Per the germline V gene, CDR1 is GTSNPN and CDR2 is SVGIG (reference sequence). CDR3 sequence reads: CAWGGGLAGEHEQYF. DNA for the CDR3: TGTGCCTGGGGAGGGGGTCTAGCGGGAGAACACGAGCAGTACTTC.

The genes are TRBV12-5 and TRBJ1-2; 8 nucleotides match TRBD1. The CDR3 runs to 15 residues. J was trimmed by 6 bases and V by 1 base; bases with no gene match: 7. Germline V CDR1 and CDR2: LGHNT, FRNRAP. CDR3 nucleotides: TGTGCTAGTGGTTTGGCCTTGACAGGGGCTCATGGCTACACCTTC. This translates into CASGLALTGAHGYTF.

Concerning this clone itself: In the same sample, other DNA sequences code for this CDR3. CDR3 amino acids: CASSLVGGNTEAFF. The CDR3 nucleotides are TGCGCCAGCAGCTTGGTAGGAGGGAACACTGAAGCTTTCTTT. The chain links TRBV5-1 to TRBJ1-1; D is ambiguous. The CDR3 runs 14 residues. The germline V gene has CDR1 SGHRS and CDR2 YFSETQ. V lost 0 bases and J lost 1, with 7 bases in between. The complete variable domain, with remaining parts taken from reference TRBV5-1 and TRBJ1-1, reads KAGVTQTPRYLIKTRGQQVTLSCSPISGHRSVSWYQQTPGQGLQFLFEYFSETQRNKGNFPGRFSGRQFSNSRSEMNVSTLELGDSALYLCASSLVGGNTEAFFGQGTRLTVV.

The J gene is TRBJ1-5, the V gene TRBV7-9, with 9 bases that match TRBD1. CDR3 length: 16 amino acids. V lost 3 bases and J lost 3; bases outside the gene matches: 6. The V gene's germline CDR1 is SEHNR and CDR2 FQNEAQ (reference sequence). The CDR3 DNA sequence: TGTGCCAGCAGCTTCTCGGGACAGGGCATCAATCAGCCCCAGCATTTT. It codes for CASSFSGQGINQPQHF.

The chain employs TRBV12-3 or TRBV12-4 and TRBJ1-1; possible D gene TRBD1, 5 bases. The CDR3 sequence is 13 residues long. Trimming stripped 3 bases from V and 8 bases from J, with 13 bases between. CDR3 coding DNA: TGTGCCAGCAGTTTGTGGACAAGGAACGAAGCTTTCTTT. Amino acids: CASSLWTRNEAFF.

V and J are TRBV10-2 and TRBJ1-5; no clear D. The CDR3 has 14 amino acids. CDR1 WSHSY and CDR2 SAAADI come from the germline V gene. V was cut by 0 bases and J by 4 bases, with 7 bases left in between. The CDR3 DNA sequence: TGCGCCAGCAGTGAGTCAGGAGGGAATCAGCCCCAGCATTTT. It is translated as CASSESGGNQPQHF.

The rearrangement joins TRBV5-4 to TRBJ1-2; TRBD1 aligns across 8 bases. Trimming took 1 base from V and 6 from J; bases not matched to a gene: 14. The CDR3 contains 17 residues. The germline gives CDR1 SGHNT, CDR2 YYREEE (reference sequence). Here the CDR3 DNA reads TGTGCCAGCAGCTTGACTGGACAGGGATCCACGGGGAATGGCTACACCTTC. It encodes CASSLTGQGSTGNGYTF.

The chain joins TRBV11-2 to TRBJ2-1; TRBD2 matches at 11 bases. Trimming took 5 bases from V and 4 from J; bases not matched to a gene: 4. Germline V gives CDR1 SGHAT, CDR2 FQNNGV. This CDR3 spans 15 amino acids. Here the CDR3 reads CASSRSGGEYNEQFF. In nucleotides, the CDR3 is TGTGCCAGCAGCCGTAGCGGGGGGGAGTACAATGAGCAGTTCTTC.